This entry lists 30 T cell receptor beta chains sequenced from one sample in a study of cytomegalovirus exposure and HLA in healthy donors (TCRdb year 2017). Receptors were amplified or captured by the immunoSEQ multiplex PCR assay. For the multiplex PCR, a mixture combining 60 forward primers for TCR Vbeta segments and 13 reverse primers for TCR Jbeta segments was used. TCRdb limited this immuneACCESS table to in-frame rearrangements with V and J called. A share of clones is missing; checked studies link under half to unresolved V genes, and the rest is unexplained. The sample has 70,000 or so clones on record, 75% to 90% of them singletons. Jointly, the top ten make up roughly 2% of the sample. The sample consisted of PBMCs. These receptors all come from a woman in her 30s in good health and CMV-seronegative.

V usage is TRBV2 and J usage is TRBJ2-1; 12 positions match TRBD2. J gave up 7 bases and V 5 bases, and 6 bases lay outside the gene matches. The CDR3 consists of 15 residues. From germline, CDR1 is SNHLY and CDR2 FYNNEI. CDR3 bases: TGTGCCAGCAGTCCGGGACTAGCGGGTTATAATGAGCAGTTCTTC. It specifies CASSPGLAGYNEQFF.

The chain is built from TRBV9 and TRBJ1-2; TRBD1 is a possible D gene (6 bases). The CDR3 sequence is 16 residues long. V lost 0 bases and J 3 bases, leaving 15 bases between the germline ends. The germline V gene encodes CDR1 SGDLS and CDR2 YYNGEE. CDR3 in amino acids: CASSVEITGRDYGYTF. CDR3 nucleotide sequence: TGTGCCAGCAGCGTAGAAATAACAGGGCGGGACTATGGCTACACCTTC. Supplemented by reference TRBV9 and TRBJ1-2, the full variable domain reads DSGVTQTPKHLITATGQRVTLRCSPRSGDLSVYWYQQSLDQGLQFLIQYYNGEERAKGNILERFSAQQFPDLHSELNLSSLELGDSALYFCASSVEITGRDYGYTFGSGTRLTVV.

The rearrangement links TRBV6-5 to TRBJ2-2, with D perhaps matching TRBD2 (6 bases). V was trimmed by 6 bases and J by 5 bases, leaving 10 bases between them. This CDR3 has 13 amino acids. Germline V CDR1 and CDR2: MNHEY, SVGAGI. CDR3 loop: CASRWRGTGELFF. In nucleotides, the CDR3 is TGTGCCAGCAGATGGAGGGGAACCGGGGAGCTGTTTTTT.

V and J are TRBV7-9 and TRBJ2-7; maybe TRBD1 (6 bases). This CDR3 is built from 14 residues. The V gene's germline CDR1 is SEHNR and CDR2 FQNEAQ (reference sequence). V was trimmed by 5 bases and J by 4 bases, leaving 15 bases between them. CDR3 sequence reads: CASSPEGRGYEQYF. The CDR3, as DNA: TGTGCCAGCAGCCCAGAGGGCAGGGGTTACGAGCAGTACTTC.

The chain links TRBV30 to TRBJ1-1; maybe TRBD1 (5 bases). CDR1 and CDR2 from the germline V gene are GTSNPN and SVGIG (reference sequence). The CDR3 consists of 12 residues. V lost 2 bases and J 7 bases, leaving 11 bases between the germline ends. CDR3 amino acids: CAWSHGGGEAFF. In DNA, the CDR3 is TGTGCCTGGAGTCACGGGGGGGGTGAAGCTTTCTTT.

The genes are TRBV6-4 and TRBJ1-1; the D is unclear. V was pared by 1 base and J by 2 bases, with 8 bases between. The CDR3 loop spans 14 amino acids. Germline CDR1 and CDR2: MRHNA and SNTAGT. CDR3 amino acids: CASSDLGVNTEAFF. The CDR3 nucleotides read TGTGCCAGCAGTGACTTGGGAGTAAACACTGAAGCTTTCTTT.

The chain employs TRBV9 and TRBJ2-2; 7 bases agree with TRBD2. Trimming removed 1 base from V and 5 bases from J; junction bases left unmatched: 5. Germline loops: CDR1 SGDLS, CDR2 YYNGEE. CDR3 size: 15 residues. CDR3 amino acids: CASSVSGTGTGELFF. DNA of the CDR3: TGTGCCAGCAGCGTAAGCGGGACCGGTACCGGGGAGCTGTTTTTT.

V is TRBV4-2 and J is TRBJ2-1; 8 nucleotides line up with TRBD2. The germline CDR1 and CDR2 sequences are LGHNA and YNFKEQ. After removal of 5 bases from V and 3 bases from J, the junction contained 6 bases not matched to a gene. The CDR3 covers 15 residues. The CDR3 spells CASSFGTRDYNEQFF. DNA of the CDR3: TGTGCCAGCAGCTTCGGGACTAGGGACTACAATGAGCAGTTCTTC.

The V and J genes are TRBV27 and TRBJ2-7; 13 bases are shared with TRBD2. The CDR3 length is 14 residues. J was trimmed by 6 bases and V by 6 bases; bases with no gene match: 5. CDR1 and CDR2 from the germline V gene are MNHEY and SMNVEV (reference sequence). CDR3 region: CASSPGTSGIEQYF. CDR3 DNA sequence: TGTGCCAGCAGCCCCGGGACTAGCGGGATCGAGCAGTACTTC.

The rearrangement links TRBV11-2 to TRBJ2-7; D not certain. This CDR3 is 12 amino acids long. Germline V CDR1 and CDR2: SGHAT, FQNNGV. Trimming took off 6 bases at V and 3 bases at J, with 9 bases between the two ends. The CDR3, as DNA: TGTGCCAGCAGTCGGGTAGGCTACGAGCAGTACTTC. It specifies CASSRVGYEQYF.

This clone appeared a single time. The same CDR3 can be traced to other DNA sequences in this sample. This chain connects TRBV5-1 to TRBJ2-5, with D perhaps TRBD2 (6 bases). CDR1 and CDR2 from the germline V gene are SGHRS and YFSETQ. Trimming removed 0 bases at V and 5 bases at J, with 8 bases between. This CDR3 comprises 13 residues. The DNA of the CDR3 is TGCGCCAGCAGCTTGGGAGGAGGGGAGACCCAGTACTTC. The encoded protein is CASSLGGGETQYF. The whole variable domain, filled in from reference TRBV5-1 and TRBJ2-5, reads KAGVTQTPRYLIKTRGQQVTLSCSPISGHRSVSWYQQTPGQGLQFLFEYFSETQRNKGNFPGRFSGRQFSNSRSEMNVSTLELGDSALYLCASSLGGGETQYFGPGTRLLVL.

The chain uses TRBV5-4 and TRBJ2-5, with 11 bases that match TRBD2. Germline CDR1 SGHNT, CDR2 YYREEE (reference sequence). This CDR3 is 15 amino acids long. The V segment lost 1 base and the J segment 11 bases; nucleotides outside the gene matches: 10. The CDR3, as DNA: TGTGCCAGCAGCTTGAGTGCTAGCGGGAGGTGGGAGCAGTACTTC. Translation: CASSLSASGRWEQYF.

The chain couples TRBV11-2 to TRBJ2-1; 15 nucleotides align to TRBD2. Germline CDR1 reads SGHAT; CDR2 reads FQNNGV. The trim removed 5 bases at V and 9 bases at J, leaving 5 bases unmatched. The CDR3 sequence is 15 residues long. The DNA of the CDR3 is TGTGCCAGCAGCATGCCGGGACTAGCGGGAGGTGAGCAGTTCTTC. Its protein product is CASSMPGLAGGEQFF.

The chain combines TRBV5-1 with TRBJ2-7; 10 nucleotides line up with TRBD1. The CDR3 extends over 17 amino acids. J gave up 1 base and V 0 bases, and 7 bases lay outside the gene matches. CDR1 is SGHRS and CDR2 is YFSETQ in the germline V gene. DNA of the CDR3: TGCGCCAGCAGCTTGGCCCTGGGACAGGGGAGGTCCTACGAGCAGTACTTC. It is translated as CASSLALGQGRSYEQYF.

This chain links TRBV2 with TRBJ2-1, with 12 positions matching TRBD2. With 7 bases clipped from V and 8 bases from J, the junction kept 6 bases outside the gene matches. Germline V CDR1 and CDR2: SNHLY, FYNNEI. The CDR3 sequence is 14 residues long. CDR3 residues: CASNRLAGEHEQFF. Written as DNA, the CDR3 is TGTGCCAGCAACAGACTAGCGGGAGAACATGAGCAGTTCTTC.

This clone was seen once. The rearrangement uses TRBV21-1 and TRBJ1-5; the table's D call, TRBD1, has no DNA check behind it. TRBV21-1 has pseudogene status. CDR3 length equals 15 residues. For the CDR3, the DNA is TGTGCCAGCAGCAAAGTTTGGGCAGACAATCAGCCCCAGCATTTT. This translates into CASSKVWADNQPQHF.

The chain is built from TRBV9 and TRBJ1-1; D might be TRBD1 (5 bases). The ends were cut back, 1 base at V and 7 bases at J, with 14 bases in the middle. Germline-derived CDR1 and CDR2 are SGDLS and YYNGEE. This CDR3 is 14 amino acids long. CDR3 coding DNA: TGTGCCAGCAGCGTATACGGGACGGGGGATGAAGCTTTCTTT. Protein sequence: CASSVYGTGDEAFF. The entire variable domain, with the rest obtained from reference TRBV9 and TRBJ1-1, is as follows: DSGVTQTPKHLITATGQRVTLRCSPRSGDLSVYWYQQSLDQGLQFLIQYYNGEERAKGNILERFSAQQFPDLHSELNLSSLELGDSALYFCASSVYGTGDEAFFGQGTRLTVV.

The V gene is TRBV6-1, the J gene TRBJ2-3; the match to TRBD2 covers 11 bases. Trimming cost V 9 bases and J 5 bases; bases outside gene matches: 10. Germline V gene data show CDR1 as MNHNS and CDR2 as SASEGT. CDR3 length: 15 residues. Here the CDR3 reads CASAGTSGGVDTQYF. The CDR3 DNA sequence: TGTGCCAGTGCAGGGACTAGCGGAGGAGTAGATACGCAGTATTTT.

The chain has TRBV23-1 and TRBJ2-5; tentative D call: TRBD1 (5 bases). TRBV23-1 is recorded as an ORF, its role being uncertain. Trimming removed 6 bases from V and 1 base from J, with 18 bases in between. The CDR3 spans 16 residues. CDR3 nucleotides: TGCGCCAGCAGCCGATCAATCAGTCAGGGCCAAGAGACCCAGTACTTC. Amino acids: CASSRSISQGQETQYF.

This chain connects TRBV6-4 to TRBJ2-1; 8 bases are shared with TRBD1. The CDR3 is 13 residues long. CDR1 is MRHNA and CDR2 is SNTAGT in the germline V gene. V gave up 5 bases and J gave up 7 bases; unmatched junction bases: 4. In DNA, the CDR3 is TGTGCCAGCAGTCTGGACAGGGAGAATGAGCAGTTCTTC. Protein: CASSLDRENEQFF.

The rearrangement uses TRBV5-1 and TRBJ1-5, with TRBD1 matching over 8 bases. The CDR3 has 15 amino acids. Trimming cost V 1 base and J 12 bases; bases outside gene matches: 12. Germline V CDR1 and CDR2: SGHRS, YFSETQ. The CDR3 nucleotides are TGCGCCAGCAGCTTGACAGGGGGGGGTGTTGAGCGCCAGCATTTT. As protein: CASSLTGGGVERQHF.

The chain carries TRBV14 and TRBJ1-1; TRBD1 aligns across 9 bases. CDR1 is SGHDN and CDR2 is FVKESK in the germline V gene. Trimming took 1 base from V and 3 from J; bases not matched to a gene: 9. This CDR3 spans 17 amino acids. This CDR3 reads CASSQGDRVAWDTEAFF. The CDR3 DNA reads TGTGCCAGCAGCCAAGGGGACAGGGTTGCATGGGACACTGAAGCTTTCTTT.

The chain couples TRBV7-9 to TRBJ1-3; D perhaps matches TRBD1 (6 bases). This CDR3 contains 16 residues. V gave up 5 bases and J gave up 2 bases, with 16 bases separating them. The germline CDR1 and CDR2 sequences are SEHNR and FQNEAQ (reference sequence). CDR3 DNA sequence: TGTGCCAGCAGCCACAGGGAAGGGGGACCTGGAAACACCATATATTTT. It yields the protein CASSHREGGPGNTIYF.

This clone was found a few times. This sequence joins TRBV2 and TRBJ1-5; 7 bases line up with TRBD1. This CDR3 comprises 15 residues. Trimming removed 6 bases from V and 2 bases from J; junction bases left unmatched: 7. CDR1 is SNHLY and CDR2 is FYNNEI in the germline V gene. CDR3 loop: CASSVKGAGNQPQHF. CDR3 bases: TGTGCCAGCAGCGTAAAGGGGGCCGGCAATCAGCCCCAGCATTTT.

This sequence joins TRBV19 and TRBJ2-5; D may be TRBD1 (6 bases). The germline V and J ends were trimmed by 10 bases and 2 bases, with 14 bases remaining between them. Germline loops: CDR1 LNHDA, CDR2 SQIVND (reference sequence). The CDR3 is 13 residues long. This CDR3 reads CATSRDKQETQYF. The CDR3, as DNA: TGTGCCACCTCCCGGGACAAGCAAGAGACCCAGTACTTC.

The V gene is TRBV11-2, the J gene TRBJ1-3; D is ambiguous. The V gene's germline CDR1 is SGHAT and CDR2 FQNNGV. The CDR3 totals 15 residues. V lost 2 bases, J lost 0 bases, and 8 bases lay in between. This CDR3 is CASSLQTVSGNTIYF. CDR3 in DNA: TGTGCCAGCAGCTTACAAACAGTCTCTGGAAACACCATATATTTT.

V usage is TRBV15 and J usage is TRBJ1-2; D remains unclear. The CDR3 consists of 12 residues. Trimming left V 0 bases short and J 7 bases short, with 6 bases between. CDR1 LNHNV and CDR2 YYDKDF come from the germline V gene (reference sequence). CDR3 coding DNA: TGTGCCACCAGCAGAGACAGTGGTGGCTACACCTTC. This codes for CATSRDSGGYTF.

The genes are TRBV7-2 and TRBJ2-1, with a weak D call TRBD2 (6 bases). Between the trimmed V and J ends, which lost 6 bases and 15 bases, there was a span of 15 bases. The germline CDR1 and CDR2 sequences are SGHTA and FQGNSA. The CDR3 covers 11 residues. CDR3 DNA sequence: TGTGCCAGCAGGGGACTGGCGGCGAGGTTCTTC. Translation gives CASRGLAARFF.

The V gene is TRBV9, the J gene TRBJ2-7; 10 positions match TRBD2. With V trimmed by 3 bases and J by 3 bases, 15 bases remained unmatched. The CDR3 is made up of 18 amino acids. The germline V gene has CDR1 SGDLS and CDR2 YYNGEE. CDR3 DNA sequence: TGTGCCAGCAGCGCTACGGACAGGGCTAGCGGGAGTATCTACGAGCAGTACTTC. Protein: CASSATDRASGSIYEQYF.

This clone showed up just once. CDR3 in amino acids: CASSPSGDNEQFF. As DNA, the CDR3 is TGCGCCAGCAGCCCTAGCGGGGACAATGAGCAGTTCTTC. This chain links TRBV5-1 with TRBJ2-1; TRBD2 aligns across 9 bases. The junction had 1 base not matched to a gene; V was cut back by 4 bases and J by 5 bases. Germline V lookup: CDR1 SGHRS, CDR2 YFSETQ. The CDR3 totals 13 residues. The whole variable domain, filled in from reference TRBV5-1 and TRBJ2-1, reads KAGVTQTPRYLIKTRGQQVTLSCSPISGHRSVSWYQQTPGQGLQFLFEYFSETQRNKGNFPGRFSGRQFSNSRSEMNVSTLELGDSALYLCASSPSGDNEQFFGPGTRLTVL.